This T cell receptor (beta chain) is drawn from a study of T cell changes during pregnancy in multiple sclerosis. TCRdb keeps only in-frame clones here, not all; method: immunoSEQ multiplex PCR. The table includes 70,000 to 100,000 clones, 90% to 95% detected once. Germline lookup yields CDR1 SEHNR and CDR2 FQNEAQ (reference sequence). V dropped 5 bases and J dropped 0; count of bases not matched to a gene: 10. The CDR3 has 19 amino acids. The source is a female donor with multiple sclerosis, enrolled in a pregnancy study. This rearrangement joins TRBV7-9 to TRBJ2-3, with TRBD2 matching over 14 bases. Here the sequenced sample was peripheral blood, taken in the first trimester of pregnancy. The chain's CDR3 is CASSSATSGGAGSTDTQYF. CDR3 coding DNA: TGTGCCAGCAGCAGCGCGACTAGCGGGGGGGCGGGGAGCACAGATACGCAGTATTTT. Variable domain in full (rest from reference TRBV7-9 and TRBJ2-3): DTGVSQNPRHKITKRGQNVTFRCDPISEHNRLYWYRQTLGQGPEFLTYFQNEAQLEKSRLLSDRFSAERPKGSFSTLEIQRTEQGDSAMYLCASSSATSGGAGSTDTQYFGPGTRLTVL.